The TCR beta chain under discussion was sequenced for a study of blood T cell repertoires in COVID-19. In the original workflow: Amplification from reference gene primers served as the basis for estimated nucleated cell counts. TCRdb's copy holds only in-frame clones and misses some; the assay was immunoSEQ multiplex PCR. V and J calls and clone size are copied from that table; D and trimming were computed from the DNA. Of roughly 290,000 clones listed, around 87% are singletons. The CDR3 sequence is 16 residues long. CDR1 is SGHTS, CDR2 YDEGEE, per germline. Trimming removed 1 base from V and 3 bases from J; junction bases left unmatched: 7.

This clonotype originated in a woman between 25 and 40 years old who had recovered from COVID-19. The sample was peripheral blood. V and J are TRBV5-8 and TRBJ2-3; TRBD2 agrees at 8 bases. CDR3 bases: TGTGCCAGCAGCTTGCTACGGGGGGGCGTAACAGATACGCAGTATTTT. This codes for CASSLLRGGVTDTQYF.